This is a list of T cell receptor beta chains from one sample in a study of shared clonotypes between healthy human individuals. The assay was immunoSEQ multiplex PCR, and TCRdb's table has in-frame clones only and misses some. The sample lists about 520,000 clones, 90% to 96% seen once, with about 0.064% in the top ten. The specimen sequenced was naive CD4+ T cells sorted from blood. The receptors here all came from a woman in her twenties or thirties in good health. Both conserved end residues are part of each CDR3. Fields, in order: clone size, V gene, J gene, D gene, CDR3 protein, CDR3 DNA. A D gene is named only where the DNA matches it firmly. The size entry is marked missing in some rows and otherwise reads once, few, many or a size class.

>NA|TRBV4-1|TRBJ1-1|NA
CASSQEGVLNTEAFF
TGCGCCAGCAGCCAAGAAGGAGTTTTGAACACTGAAGCTTTCTTT
>NA|TRBV30|TRBJ1-5|NA
CAWSNGQNQPQHF
TGTGCCTGGAGCAACGGTCAGAATCAGCCCCAGCATTTT
>once|TRBV6-5|TRBJ1-5|NA
CASSHYSNQPQHF
TGTGCCAGCAGCCATTATAGCAATCAGCCCCAGCATTTT
>NA|TRBV10-2|TRBJ2-7|NA
CASRRGRSSYEQYF
TGCGCCAGCAGAAGAGGTCGGTCTTCCTACGAGCAGTACTTC
>NA|TRBV19|TRBJ2-7|NA
CASSSRQPYEQYF
TGTGCCAGTAGTAGCCGGCAGCCCTACGAGCAGTACTTC
>NA|TRBV9|TRBJ1-5|NA
CASSVAGDDQPQHF
TGTGCCAGCAGCGTAGCTGGGGACGATCAGCCCCAGCATTTT
>NA|TRBV18|TRBJ2-1|NA
CASSPSKKYNEQFF
TGTGCCAGCTCACCCTCAAAAAAGTACAATGAGCAGTTCTTC
>NA|TRBV19|TRBJ2-2|TRBD2
CASGTIAGGNTGELFF
TGTGCCAGCGGAACTATAGCGGGCGGGAACACCGGGGAGCTGTTTTTT
>NA|TRBV5-1|TRBJ1-1|NA
CASSLTTAEAFF
TGCGCCAGCAGCCTGACCACGGCTGAAGCTTTCTTT
>NA|TRBV6-5|TRBJ2-5|NA
CASSYTRNSETQYF
TGTGCCAGCAGTTATACCAGAAATTCAGAGACCCAGTACTTC
>NA|TRBV20-1|TRBJ1-2|NA
CSGGRAGYTF
TGCAGCGGTGGTAGGGCTGGATACACCTTC
>NA|TRBV15|TRBJ1-1|TRBD1
CATSLGGQRIDEAFF
TGTGCCACCAGCTTAGGGGGACAGAGAATTGATGAAGCTTTCTTT
>NA|TRBV11-2|TRBJ2-1|TRBD2
CASSFTSGRYNEQFF
TGTGCCAGCAGCTTTACTAGCGGGAGGTACAATGAGCAGTTCTTC
>NA|TRBV5-4|TRBJ2-2|NA
CASSLDLSNTGELFF
TGTGCCAGCAGCTTGGATCTTTCGAACACCGGGGAGCTGTTTTTT
>once|TRBV15|TRBJ2-7|NA
CATSRLGTSSSYEQYF
TGTGCCACCAGCAGACTAGGGACTTCGAGCTCCTACGAGCAGTACTTC
>NA|TRBV14|TRBJ2-7|NA
CASRGADGGLYEQYF
TGTGCCAGCAGGGGGGCGGACGGAGGTCTCTACGAGCAGTACTTC
>few|TRBV5-1|TRBJ1-1|TRBD1
CASTRGQDTEAFF
TGCGCCAGCACTCGGGGACAGGACACTGAAGCTTTCTTT
>NA|TRBV18|TRBJ2-7|NA
CASSPPNSPYEQYF
TGTGCCAGCTCACCACCAAACAGTCCCTACGAGCAGTACTTC
>NA|TRBV20-1|TRBJ2-3|NA
CSARPGDTQYF
TGCAGTGCTAGACCGGGAGATACGCAGTATTTT
>NA|TRBV19|TRBJ1-1|NA
CASSITGVVTEAFF
TGTGCCAGTAGTATAACGGGCGTAGTCACTGAAGCTTTCTTT
>NA|TRBV5-1|TRBJ2-7|NA
CASSPIDRSSYEQYF
TGCGCCAGCAGCCCTATTGACAGGAGCTCCTACGAGCAGTACTTC
>NA|TRBV7-9|TRBJ2-7|NA
CASSFIVNEQYF
TGTGCCAGCAGCTTCATAGTAAACGAGCAGTACTTC
>NA|TRBV4-1|TRBJ2-5|TRBD1
CASSLIEQGWLETQYF
TGCGCCAGCAGCCTCATTGAACAGGGGTGGTTAGAGACCCAGTACTTC
>NA|TRBV5-6|TRBJ2-7|NA
CASSLLGYEQYF
TGTGCCAGCAGCTTACTAGGCTACGAGCAGTACTTC
>NA|TRBV28|TRBJ2-5|NA
CASSSPETQETQYF
TGTGCCAGCAGTTCCCCCGAGACCCAAGAGACCCAGTACTTC
>NA|TRBV7-9|TRBJ1-1|NA
CASSFWGGGAEAFF
TGTGCCAGCAGCTTTTGGGGCGGAGGGGCTGAAGCTTTCTTT
>NA|TRBV13|TRBJ2-7|NA
CASSLKVRDEQYF
TGTGCCAGCAGCTTAAAAGTCAGGGACGAGCAGTACTTC
>NA|TRBV6-1|TRBJ2-3|NA
CASSLTADSTDTQYF
TGTGCCAGCAGTCTGACGGCCGATAGCACAGATACGCAGTATTTT
>NA|TRBV11-2|TRBJ2-5|NA
CASSLAGTTQETQYF
TGTGCCAGCAGCTTAGCGGGTACTACCCAAGAGACCCAGTACTTC
>once|TRBV28|TRBJ1-5|NA
CASSIRGAHNQPQHF
TGTGCCAGCAGTATAAGGGGGGCGCACAATCAGCCCCAGCATTTT
>NA|TRBV28|TRBJ1-5|TRBD1
CASRPGQGGQPQHF
TGTGCCAGCAGACCTGGACAGGGTGGTCAGCCCCAGCATTTT
>NA|TRBV5-1|TRBJ2-5|NA
CASRVAGHRAQETQYF
TGCGCCAGCAGGGTGGCAGGCCATAGAGCCCAAGAGACCCAGTACTTC
>NA|TRBV2|TRBJ2-5|TRBD2
CASTGRDYGETQYF
TGTGCCAGCACTGGGCGGGACTACGGGGAGACCCAGTACTTC
>NA|TRBV7-9|TRBJ2-2|NA
CASSSRDPYTGELFF
TGTGCCAGCAGCTCCCGGGACCCCTACACCGGGGAGCTGTTTTTT
>NA|TRBV7-9|TRBJ2-7|TRBD1
CASSDRGAASEQYF
TGTGCCAGCAGCGACAGGGGGGCCGCCTCCGAGCAGTACTTC
>NA|TRBV5-1|TRBJ2-5|NA
CASSLTSRIGEETQYF
TGCGCCAGCAGCTTGACCTCTCGGATCGGAGAAGAGACCCAGTACTTC
>NA|TRBV15|TRBJ1-5|TRBD1
CATSSQYRGDQPQHF
TGTGCCACCAGCAGTCAGTACAGGGGGGATCAGCCCCAGCATTTT
>NA|TRBV5-4|TRBJ2-7|TRBD2
CASSGGLAAYEQYF
TGTGCCAGCAGCGGGGGACTAGCGGCCTACGAGCAGTACTTC
>NA|TRBV28|TRBJ1-3|NA
CASSLDTSGNTIYF
TGTGCCAGCAGTTTAGACACCTCTGGAAACACCATATATTTT
>NA|TRBV5-1|TRBJ2-2|NA
CASFSTANTGELFF
TGCGCCAGCTTCTCGACTGCTAACACCGGGGAGCTGTTTTTT
>NA|TRBV7-3|TRBJ2-2|TRBD2
CASSLDISGGAGELFF
TGTGCCAGCAGCTTAGATATTAGCGGGGGAGCCGGGGAGCTGTTTTTT
>NA|TRBV6-5|TRBJ1-5|TRBD1
CASSYRTGTQPQHF
TGTGCCAGCAGTTATAGGACAGGGACTCAGCCCCAGCATTTT
>once|TRBV18|TRBJ1-2|TRBD1
CASSLQGANYGYTF
TGTGCCAGCTCCCTACAGGGGGCTAACTATGGCTACACCTTC
>NA|TRBV18|TRBJ1-1|NA
CASSPRVTENTEAFF
TGTGCCAGCTCACCACGGGTGACAGAGAACACTGAAGCTTTCTTT